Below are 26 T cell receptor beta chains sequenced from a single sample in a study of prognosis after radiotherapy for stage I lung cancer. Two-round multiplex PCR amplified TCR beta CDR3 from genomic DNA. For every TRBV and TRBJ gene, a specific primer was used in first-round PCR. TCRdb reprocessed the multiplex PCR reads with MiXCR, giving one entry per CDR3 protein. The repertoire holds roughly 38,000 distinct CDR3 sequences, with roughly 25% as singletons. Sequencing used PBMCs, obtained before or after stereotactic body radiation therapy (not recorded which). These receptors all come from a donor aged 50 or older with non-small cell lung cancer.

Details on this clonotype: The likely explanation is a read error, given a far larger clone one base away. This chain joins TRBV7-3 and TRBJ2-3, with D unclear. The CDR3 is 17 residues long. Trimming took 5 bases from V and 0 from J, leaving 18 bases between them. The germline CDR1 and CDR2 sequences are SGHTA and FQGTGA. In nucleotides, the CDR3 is TGTGCCAGCAGCCCCTATCGGGTACTCCGTAGCACAGATACGCAGTATTTT. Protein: CASSPYRVLRSTDTQYF.

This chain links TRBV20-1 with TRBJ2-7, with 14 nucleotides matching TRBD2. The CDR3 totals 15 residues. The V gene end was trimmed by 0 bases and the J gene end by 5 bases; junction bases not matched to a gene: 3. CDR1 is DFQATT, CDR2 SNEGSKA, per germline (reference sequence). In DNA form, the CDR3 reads TGCAGTGCTAGAGATCCGGGACTAGCGGGAGACGAGCAGTACTTC. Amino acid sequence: CSARDPGLAGDEQYF.

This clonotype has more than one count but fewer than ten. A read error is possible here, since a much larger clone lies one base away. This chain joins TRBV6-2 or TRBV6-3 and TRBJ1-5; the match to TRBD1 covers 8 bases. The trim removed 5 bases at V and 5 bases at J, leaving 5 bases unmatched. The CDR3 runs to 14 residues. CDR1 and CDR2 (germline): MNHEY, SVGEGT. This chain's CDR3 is CASSVYRGDQPQHF. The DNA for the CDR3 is TGTGCCAGCAGTGTTTACAGGGGGGATCAGCCCCAGCATTTT.

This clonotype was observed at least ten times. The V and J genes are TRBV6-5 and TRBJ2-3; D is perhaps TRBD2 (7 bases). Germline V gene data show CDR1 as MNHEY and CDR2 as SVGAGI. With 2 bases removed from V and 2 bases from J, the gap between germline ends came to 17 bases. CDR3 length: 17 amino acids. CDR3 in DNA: TGTGCCAGCAGTTACCGGGGGGCCGCGGGAACCACAGATACGCAGTATTTT. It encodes CASSYRGAAGTTDTQYF.

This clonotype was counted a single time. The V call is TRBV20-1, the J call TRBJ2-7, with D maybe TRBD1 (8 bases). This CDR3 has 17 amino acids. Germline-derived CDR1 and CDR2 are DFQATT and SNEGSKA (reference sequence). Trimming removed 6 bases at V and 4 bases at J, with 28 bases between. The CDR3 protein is CSAGGATGATSGYEQYF. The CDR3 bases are TGCAGTGCGGGGGGGGCGACAGGGGCCACCTCGGGTTACGAGCAGTACTTC.

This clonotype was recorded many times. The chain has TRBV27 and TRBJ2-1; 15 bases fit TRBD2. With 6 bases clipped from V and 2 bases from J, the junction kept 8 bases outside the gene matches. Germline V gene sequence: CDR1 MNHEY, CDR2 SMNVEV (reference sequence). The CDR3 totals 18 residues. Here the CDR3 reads CASRQRTSGRAPYNEQFF. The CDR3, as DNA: TGTGCCAGCAGGCAAAGGACTAGCGGGAGGGCCCCCTACAATGAGCAGTTCTTC.

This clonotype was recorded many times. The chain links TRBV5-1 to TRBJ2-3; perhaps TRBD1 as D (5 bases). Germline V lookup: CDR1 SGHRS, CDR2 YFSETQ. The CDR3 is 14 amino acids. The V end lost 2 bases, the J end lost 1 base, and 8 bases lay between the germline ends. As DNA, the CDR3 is TGCGCCAGCAGCTTTCAGGGTGGCACAGATACGCAGTATTTT. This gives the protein CASSFQGGTDTQYF.

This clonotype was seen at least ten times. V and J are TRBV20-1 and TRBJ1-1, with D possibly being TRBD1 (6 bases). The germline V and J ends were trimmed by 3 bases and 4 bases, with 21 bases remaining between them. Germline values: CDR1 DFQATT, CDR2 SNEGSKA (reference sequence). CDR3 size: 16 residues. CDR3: CSASVAGAGSGTEAFF. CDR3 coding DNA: TGCAGTGCTAGTGTGGCGGGGGCCGGATCAGGCACTGAAGCTTTCTTT.

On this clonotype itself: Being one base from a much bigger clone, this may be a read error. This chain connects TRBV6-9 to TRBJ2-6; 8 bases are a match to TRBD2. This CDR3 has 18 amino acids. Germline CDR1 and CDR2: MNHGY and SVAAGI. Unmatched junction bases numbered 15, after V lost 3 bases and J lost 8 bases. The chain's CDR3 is CASSYSGTSGAGSNVLTF. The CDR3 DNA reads TGTGCCAGCAGTTACTCCGGGACTAGTGGGGCCGGGTCCAACGTCCTGACTTTC.

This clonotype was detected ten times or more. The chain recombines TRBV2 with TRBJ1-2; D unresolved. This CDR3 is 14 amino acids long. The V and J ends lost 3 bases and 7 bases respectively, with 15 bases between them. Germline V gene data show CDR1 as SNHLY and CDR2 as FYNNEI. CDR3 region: CASSDLKGMGGYTF. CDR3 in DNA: TGTGCCAGCAGTGATTTAAAGGGTATGGGTGGCTACACCTTC. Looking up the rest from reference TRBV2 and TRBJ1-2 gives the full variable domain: EPEVTQTPSHQVTQMGQEVILRCVPISNHLYFYWYRQILGQKVEFLVSFYNNEISEKSEIFDDQFSVERPDGSNFTLKIRSTKLEDSAMYFCASSDLKGMGGYTFGSGTRLTVV.

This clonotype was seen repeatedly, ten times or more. CDR3 nucleotides: TGTGCCAGCATGGTAGGGGTGGACTCACCCCTCCACTTT. Translated: CASMVGVDSPLHF. This chain connects TRBV6-1 to TRBJ1-6, with D maybe TRBD1 (5 bases). The CDR3 covers 13 residues. Germline lookup yields CDR1 MNHNS and CDR2 SASEGT. The ends were cut back, 7 bases at V and 10 bases at J, with 14 bases in the middle.

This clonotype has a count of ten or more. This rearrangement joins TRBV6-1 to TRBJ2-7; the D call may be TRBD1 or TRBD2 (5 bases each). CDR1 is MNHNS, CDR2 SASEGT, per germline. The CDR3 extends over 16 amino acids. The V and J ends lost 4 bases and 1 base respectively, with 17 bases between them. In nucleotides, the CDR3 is TGTGCCAGCAGTGTCGCCGGGACCTATACTTCCTACGAGCAGTACTTC. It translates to CASSVAGTYTSYEQYF.

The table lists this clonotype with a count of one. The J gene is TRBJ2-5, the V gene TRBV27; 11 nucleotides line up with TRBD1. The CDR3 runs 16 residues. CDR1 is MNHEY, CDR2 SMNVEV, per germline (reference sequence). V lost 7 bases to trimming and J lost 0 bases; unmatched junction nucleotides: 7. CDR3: CASKRTGGRDQETQYF. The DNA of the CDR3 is TGTGCCAGCAAACGGACAGGGGGCCGTGACCAAGAGACCCAGTACTTC.

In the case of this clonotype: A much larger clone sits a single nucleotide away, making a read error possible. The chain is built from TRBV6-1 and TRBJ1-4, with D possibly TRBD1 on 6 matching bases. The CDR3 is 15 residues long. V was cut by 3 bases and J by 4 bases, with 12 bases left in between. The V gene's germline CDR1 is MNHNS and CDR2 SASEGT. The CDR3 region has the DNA TGTGCCAGCAGTGACCAGTGGGACAATAATGAAAAACTGTTTTTT. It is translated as CASSDQWDNNEKLFF.

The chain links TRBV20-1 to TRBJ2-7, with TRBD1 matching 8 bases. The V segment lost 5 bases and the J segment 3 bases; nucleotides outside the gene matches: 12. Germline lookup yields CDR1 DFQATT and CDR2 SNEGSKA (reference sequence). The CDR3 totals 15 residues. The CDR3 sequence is CSAPTLRGQVYEQYF. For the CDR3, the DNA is TGCAGTGCTCCCACCCTACGGGGACAGGTCTACGAGCAGTACTTC.

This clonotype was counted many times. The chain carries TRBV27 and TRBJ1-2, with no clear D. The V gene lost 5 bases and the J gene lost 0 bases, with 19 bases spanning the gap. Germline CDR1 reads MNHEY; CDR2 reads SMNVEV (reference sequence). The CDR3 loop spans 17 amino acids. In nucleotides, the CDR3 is TGTGCCAGCAGTCAGTCGGCGGGGATCTATGCTAACTATGGCTACACCTTC. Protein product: CASSQSAGIYANYGYTF.

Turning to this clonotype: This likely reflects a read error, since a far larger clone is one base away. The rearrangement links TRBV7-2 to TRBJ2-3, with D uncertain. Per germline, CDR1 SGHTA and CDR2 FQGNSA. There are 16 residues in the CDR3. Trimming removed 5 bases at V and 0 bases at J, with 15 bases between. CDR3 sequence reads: CASSPFEHPSTDTQYF. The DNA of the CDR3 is TGTGCCAGCAGCCCGTTCGAGCACCCTAGCACAGATACGCAGTATTTT.

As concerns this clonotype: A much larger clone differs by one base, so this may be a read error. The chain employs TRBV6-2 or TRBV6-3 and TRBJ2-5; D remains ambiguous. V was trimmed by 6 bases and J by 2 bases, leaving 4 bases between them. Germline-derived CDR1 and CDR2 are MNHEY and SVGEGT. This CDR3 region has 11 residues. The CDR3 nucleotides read TGTGCCAGCAGGCAACAAGAGACCCAGTACTTC. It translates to CASRQQETQYF.

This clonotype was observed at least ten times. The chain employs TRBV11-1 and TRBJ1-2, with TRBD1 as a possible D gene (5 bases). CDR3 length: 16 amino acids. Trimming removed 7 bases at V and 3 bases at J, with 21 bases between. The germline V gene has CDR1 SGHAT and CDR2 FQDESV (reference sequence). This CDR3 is CASTPRGRGADYGYTF. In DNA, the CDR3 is TGTGCCAGCACCCCACGGGGCCGGGGCGCGGACTATGGCTACACCTTC.

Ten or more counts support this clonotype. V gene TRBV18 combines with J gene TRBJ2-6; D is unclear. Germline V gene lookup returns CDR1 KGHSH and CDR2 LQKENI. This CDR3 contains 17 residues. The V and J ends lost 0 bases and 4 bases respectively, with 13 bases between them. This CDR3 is CASSPPSQRLGANVLTF. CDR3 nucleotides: TGTGCCAGCTCACCACCCTCTCAGAGGCTCGGGGCCAACGTCCTGACTTTC.

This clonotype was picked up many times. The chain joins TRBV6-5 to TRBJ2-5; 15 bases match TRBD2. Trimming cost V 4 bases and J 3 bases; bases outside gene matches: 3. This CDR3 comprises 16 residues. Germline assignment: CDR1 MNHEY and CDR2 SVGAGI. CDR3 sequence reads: CASSSRTSGREETQYF. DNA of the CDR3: TGTGCCAGCAGTTCCCGGACTAGCGGGAGGGAAGAGACCCAGTACTTC.

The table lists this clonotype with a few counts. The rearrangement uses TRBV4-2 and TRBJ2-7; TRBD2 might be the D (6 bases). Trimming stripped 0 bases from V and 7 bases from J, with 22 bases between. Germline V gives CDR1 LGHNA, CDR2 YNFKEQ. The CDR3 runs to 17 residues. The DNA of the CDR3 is TGTGCCAGCAGCCAAGACAGCGGGCGGGGAGCCCGTGGAGAGCAGTACTTC. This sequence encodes CASSQDSGRGARGEQYF.

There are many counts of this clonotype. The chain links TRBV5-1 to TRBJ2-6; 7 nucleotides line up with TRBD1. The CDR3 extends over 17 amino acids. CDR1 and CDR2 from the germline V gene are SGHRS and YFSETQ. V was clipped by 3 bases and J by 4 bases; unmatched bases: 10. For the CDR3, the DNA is TGCGCCAGCAGCTCCCGGACAGGCCCTTTAGGGGCCAACGTCCTGACTTTC. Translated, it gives CASSSRTGPLGANVLTF.

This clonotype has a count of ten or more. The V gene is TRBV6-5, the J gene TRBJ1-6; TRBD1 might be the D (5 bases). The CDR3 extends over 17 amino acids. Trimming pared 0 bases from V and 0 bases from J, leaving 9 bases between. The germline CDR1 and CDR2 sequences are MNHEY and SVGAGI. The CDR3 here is CASSYSTEYSYNSPLHF. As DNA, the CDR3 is TGTGCCAGCAGTTACTCGACAGAATACTCCTATAATTCACCCCTCCACTTT.

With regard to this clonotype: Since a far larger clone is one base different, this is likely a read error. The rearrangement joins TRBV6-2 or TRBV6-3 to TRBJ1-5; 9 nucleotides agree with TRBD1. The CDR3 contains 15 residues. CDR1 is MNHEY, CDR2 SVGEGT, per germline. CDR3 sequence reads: CASSTRQGGNQPKHF. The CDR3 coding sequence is TGTGCCAGCAGTACCCGACAGGGGGGCAATCAGCCCAAGCATTTT.

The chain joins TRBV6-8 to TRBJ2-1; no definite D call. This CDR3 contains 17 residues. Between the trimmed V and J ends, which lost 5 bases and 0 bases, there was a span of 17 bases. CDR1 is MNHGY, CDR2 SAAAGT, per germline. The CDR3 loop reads CASSGDTAGYSYNEQFF. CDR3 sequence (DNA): TGTGCCAGCAGTGGCGACACAGCTGGATACTCCTACAATGAGCAGTTCTTC.